The rows below give T cell receptor beta chains drawn from one sample of a study of cytomegalovirus exposure and HLA in healthy donors. Sequencing was performed with immunoSEQ multiplex PCR; in TCRdb, only in-frame clones are kept and a portion is missing. Here the sample spans around 110,000 clones, roughly 82% being singletons. The sequencing sample was made of PBMCs. The receptors were sampled from a male donor in good health and CMV-seronegative. CDR3s include the opening cysteine and the closing phenylalanine or tryptophan. D genes are given only for firm matches. Clone size is shown for a subset of rows, as once, few, many or a class of expanded clone.

TRBJ2-7 TRBV4-1 TRBD1 - CASSHSGGYEQYF TGCGCCAGCAGCCATTCAGGGGGCTACGAGCAGTACTTC
TRBJ1-4 TRBV28 - few CASSTLSEKLFF TGTGCCAGCAGTACGCTAAGTGAAAAACTGTTTTTT
TRBJ2-7 TRBV6-6 TRBD2 - CASSYSGTSGNEQYF TGTGCCAGCAGTTACTCCGGGACTAGCGGGAACGAGCAGTACTTC
TRBJ2-7 TRBV27 TRBD1 - CASSPRRTGSYEQYF TGTGCCAGCAGTCCTAGGCGGACAGGGTCCTACGAGCAGTACTTC
TRBJ1-4 TRBV16 TRBD1 - CASSQSFRGQLEKLFF TGTGCCAGCAGCCAATCGTTTAGGGGACAGTTGGAAAAACTGTTTTTT
TRBJ2-7 TRBV4-1 - - CASSQVYHSSYEQYF TGCGCCAGCAGCCAAGTTTACCACAGCTCCTACGAGCAGTACTTC
TRBJ1-2 TRBV6-6 TRBD1 - CASTPLDRGTAGYTF TGTGCCAGCACCCCCTTGGACAGGGGGACGGCCGGCTACACCTTC
TRBJ1-5 TRBV28 - once CASSFAGRGDQPQHF TGTGCCAGCAGTTTTGCAGGTAGGGGTGATCAGCCCCAGCATTTT
TRBJ1-1 TRBV30 - few CAYGQSEAFF TGTGCCTACGGACAGAGTGAAGCTTTCTTT
TRBJ2-7 TRBV6-1 - - CASSEDLGSSYEQYF TGTGCCAGCAGTGAAGACCTGGGCAGCTCCTACGAGCAGTACTTC
TRBJ1-1 TRBV7-3 - few CASGATEAFF TGTGCCAGCGGGGCGACTGAAGCTTTCTTT
TRBJ2-4 TRBV14 TRBD2 - CASSSTGLAGVAKNIQYF TGTGCCAGCAGCAGTACCGGACTAGCGGGAGTGGCCAAAAACATTCAGTACTTC
TRBJ2-7 TRBV28 - - CASSQDSYEQYF TGTGCCAGCAGTCAGGACAGCTACGAGCAGTACTTC
TRBJ1-6 TRBV27 - - CASSLLAARVRRSGSPLHF TGTGCCAGCAGTTTATTGGCGGCCAGGGTTCGGCGGAGTGGATCACCCCTCCACTTT
TRBJ2-1 TRBV21-1 - once CASSKIPTGPPQDEQFF TGTGCCAGCAGCAAAATACCGACAGGCCCCCCCCAGGATGAGCAGTTCTTC
TRBJ2-1 TRBV27 - - CASSSHLSSETYNEQFF TGTGCCAGCAGTTCACATCTGAGTAGCGAGACCTACAATGAGCAGTTCTTC
TRBJ2-2 TRBV6-1 TRBD1 - CASIPTGAGGELFF TGTGCCAGCATCCCGACAGGGGCCGGCGGGGAGCTGTTTTTT
TRBJ2-5 TRBV29-1 - - CSVETPHQETQYF TGCAGCGTTGAAACTCCCCACCAAGAGACCCAGTACTTC
TRBJ1-2 TRBV5-6 - - CASSLSQNYGYTF TGTGCCAGCAGCTTGAGTCAGAACTATGGCTACACCTTC
TRBJ2-7 TRBV5-1 TRBD1 - CASQGERSYEQYF TGCGCCAGCCAGGGGGAGCGCTCCTACGAGCAGTACTTC
TRBJ2-7 TRBV4-1 TRBD1 - CASSLRDRDYEQYF TGCGCCAGCAGCCTACGGGACAGGGACTACGAGCAGTACTTC
TRBJ1-1 TRBV2 - - CATTRVNTEAFF TGTGCCACAACTAGGGTAAACACTGAAGCTTTCTTT